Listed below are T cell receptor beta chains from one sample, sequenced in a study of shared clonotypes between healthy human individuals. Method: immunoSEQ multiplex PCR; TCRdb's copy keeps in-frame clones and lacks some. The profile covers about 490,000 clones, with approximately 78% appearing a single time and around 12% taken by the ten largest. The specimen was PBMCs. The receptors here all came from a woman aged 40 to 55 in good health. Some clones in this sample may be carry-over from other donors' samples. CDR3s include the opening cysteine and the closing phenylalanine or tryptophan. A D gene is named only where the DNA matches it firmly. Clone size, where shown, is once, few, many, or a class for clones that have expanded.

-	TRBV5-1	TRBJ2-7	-	TGCGCCAGCAGCTTGAGGGCCGATGGAGAGCAGTACTTC	CASSLRADGEQYF
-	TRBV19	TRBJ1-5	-	TGTGCCAGTAGTCTTAGCAATCAGCCCCAGCATTTT	CASSLSNQPQHF
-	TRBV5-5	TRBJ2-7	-	TGTGCCAGCACCAGGTGGGACGGCTTACGGACCTACGAGCAGTACTTC	CASTRWDGLRTYEQYF
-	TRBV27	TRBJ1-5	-	TGTGCCAGCAGTTTTCGGCAGTATCAGCCCCAGCATTTT	CASSFRQYQPQHF
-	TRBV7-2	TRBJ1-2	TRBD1	TGTGCCAGCAGCGGACAGGGGAACTATGGCTACACCTTC	CASSGQGNYGYTF
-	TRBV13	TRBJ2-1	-	TGTGCCAGCAGCTCCCAATACAATGAGCAGTTCTTC	CASSSQYNEQFF
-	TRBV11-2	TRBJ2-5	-	TGTGCCAGCAGCCGGGGACCCCAAGAGACCCAGTACTTC	CASSRGPQETQYF
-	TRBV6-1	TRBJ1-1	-	TGTGCCAGCAGGGACCCGAACACTGAAGCTTTCTTT	CASRDPNTEAFF
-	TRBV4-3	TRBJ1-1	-	TGCGCCAGCAGCCAAGAACCAGGGGCTCTTAACACTGAAGCTTTCTTT	CASSQEPGALNTEAFF
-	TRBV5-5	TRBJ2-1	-	TGTGCCAGCTTACCCGAGGGGCAGGGTTTCTACAATGAGCAGTTCTTC	CASLPEGQGFYNEQFF
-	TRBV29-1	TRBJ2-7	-	TGCAGCGTTGATTCGGGCCCGAGCTCCTACGAGCAGTACTTC	CSVDSGPSSYEQYF
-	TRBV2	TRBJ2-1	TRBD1	TGTGCCAGCAGTGGGACAGGGGGCGCCTACAATGAGCAGTTCTTC	CASSGTGGAYNEQFF
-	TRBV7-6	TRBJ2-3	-	TGTGCCAGCAGCCCCTACTTTGGCGGGGGCACAGATACGCAGTATTTT	CASSPYFGGGTDTQYF
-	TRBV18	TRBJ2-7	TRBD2	TGTGCCAGCTCAGTAGCGGGATCAACCTACGAGCAGTACTTC	CASSVAGSTYEQYF
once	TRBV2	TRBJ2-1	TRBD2	TGTGCCAGCAGGGTAGCGGCTAGCGGGGCAAATGAGCAGTTCTTC	CASRVAASGANEQFF
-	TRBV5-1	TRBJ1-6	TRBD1	TGCGCCAGCAGCTCCGGAGGGGGACAGGGGAAAAATTCACCCCTCCACTTT	CASSSGGGQGKNSPLHF
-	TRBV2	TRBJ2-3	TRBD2	TGTGCCGGAGGACTAGCTAGAAATACGCAGTATTTT	CAGGLARNTQYF
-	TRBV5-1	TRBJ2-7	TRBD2	TGCGCCAGCAGCTTGGTTGGGTCTAGCGGGCCCTACGAGCAGTACTTC	CASSLVGSSGPYEQYF
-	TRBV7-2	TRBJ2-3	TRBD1	TGTGCCAGCAGCTTTCGGAGGACAGGGCTCACAGATACGCAGTATTTT	CASSFRRTGLTDTQYF
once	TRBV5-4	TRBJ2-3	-	TGTGCCAGCAGCTTGGCCCCCCTACGGAGCACAGATACGCAGTATTTT	CASSLAPLRSTDTQYF
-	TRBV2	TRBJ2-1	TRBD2	TGTGCCAGCAGTGAAAGGGTAGCGGGAGTCCATGAGCAGTTCTTC	CASSERVAGVHEQFF
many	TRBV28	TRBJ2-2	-	TGTGCCAGCAGTCTCGTGACTAAGCGCACCGGGGAGCTGTTTTTT	CASSLVTKRTGELFF
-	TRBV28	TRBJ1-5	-	TGTGCCAGCAGTTTGACAGGACAGCCCCAGCATTTT	CASSLTGQPQHF
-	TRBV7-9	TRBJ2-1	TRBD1	TGTGCCAGCAGCTTAGGGGGACAGGTTACCAACAATGAGCAGTTCTTC	CASSLGGQVTNNEQFF
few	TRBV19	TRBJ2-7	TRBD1	TGTGCCAGTAGTGCGACAGGGCAACCTCTGGGCGAGCAGTACTTC	CASSATGQPLGEQYF
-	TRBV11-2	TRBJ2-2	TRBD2	TGTGCCAGCAGCCAAGATAGGACTAGCGGGAGATACACCGGGGAGCTGTTTTTT	CASSQDRTSGRYTGELFF
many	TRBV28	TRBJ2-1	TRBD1	TGTGCCAGTATAGACAGGGGGGCCTACAATGAGCAGTTCTTC	CASIDRGAYNEQFF
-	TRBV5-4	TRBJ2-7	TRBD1	TGTGCCAGCAGCTTCCGGGACAGGGCCTACGAGCAGTACTTC	CASSFRDRAYEQYF
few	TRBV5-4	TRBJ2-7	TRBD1	TGTGCCAGCAGCGGCGCAGGGGGACAGGGTTACGAGCAGTACTTC	CASSGAGGQGYEQYF
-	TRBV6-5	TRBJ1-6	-	TGTGCCAGCTCGTGGACCCGAGGGTCACCCCTCCACTTT	CASSWTRGSPLHF
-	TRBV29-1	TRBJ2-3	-	TGCAGCGTTGACGGGACAGATACGCAGTATTTT	CSVDGTDTQYF
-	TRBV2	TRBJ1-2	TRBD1	TGTGCCAGCAGTCCGGACAGGGCCAACTATGGCTACACCTTC	CASSPDRANYGYTF
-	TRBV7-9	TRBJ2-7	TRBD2	TGTGCCAGCAGCTTGGGAGGGGTAAACGAGCAGTACTTC	CASSLGGVNEQYF
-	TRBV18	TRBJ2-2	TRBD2	TGTGCCAGCTCACCAGTTAGCGGGAGTGTTTTCGGCGGGGAGCTGTTTTTT	CASSPVSGSVFGGELFF
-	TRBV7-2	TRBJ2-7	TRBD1	TGTGCCAGCAGCACCTACAGGGGGCTGGACTCCGAGCAGTACTTC	CASSTYRGLDSEQYF
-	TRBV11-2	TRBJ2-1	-	TGTGCCAGCAGCTTAGAAACAGATTCCTACAATGAGCAGTTCTTC	CASSLETDSYNEQFF
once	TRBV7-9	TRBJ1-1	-	TGTGCCAGCAGCTTAGGGGGCTCGCTACTCTTT	CASSLGGSLLF
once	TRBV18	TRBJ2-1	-	TGTGCCAGCTCACCGGACTCTTTCTACAATGAGCAGTTCTTC	CASSPDSFYNEQFF
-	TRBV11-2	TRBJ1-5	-	TGTGCCAGCAGCTTAGAGCAGAGGTCCCGACCTACTAATCAGCCCCAGCATTTT	CASSLEQRSRPTNQPQHF
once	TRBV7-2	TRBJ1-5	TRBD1	TGTGCCAGCAGCCCGGAACAGGGGGCTACGGCCCAGCATTTT	CASSPEQGATAQHF
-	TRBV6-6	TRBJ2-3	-	TGTGCCAGCAACCCGGGAGAGAGCACAGATACGCAGTATTTT	CASNPGESTDTQYF
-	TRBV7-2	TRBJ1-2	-	TGTGCCAGCAGCTTAGGTAGGACGAACTATGGCTACACCTTC	CASSLGRTNYGYTF
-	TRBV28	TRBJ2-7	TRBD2	TGTGCCAGCAGTAAATCCGGGACTAGTTACCGCTACGAGCAGTACTTC	CASSKSGTSYRYEQYF
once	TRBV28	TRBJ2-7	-	TGTGCCAGCAGTTGGGAGTCCTACGAGCAGTACTTC	CASSWESYEQYF
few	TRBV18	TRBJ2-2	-	TGTGCCAGCTCACCTTGGCCGGGTCTGAACACCGGGGAGCTGTTTTTT	CASSPWPGLNTGELFF
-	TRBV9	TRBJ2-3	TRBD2	TGTGCCAGCACCGCCCTTTGGGCTAGCGGGACCCGGGATACGCAGTATTTT	CASTALWASGTRDTQYF
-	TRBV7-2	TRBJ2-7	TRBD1	TGTGCCAGCAACAGGGGGCCATACTACGAGCAGTACTTC	CASNRGPYYEQYF
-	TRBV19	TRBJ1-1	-	TGTGCCAGTAGTATCGGCTTCGTGGGGGCCACTGAAGCTTTCTTT	CASSIGFVGATEAFF
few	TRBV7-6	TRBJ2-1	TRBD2	TGTGCCAGCAGCTTAACTACTAGCGGGAGTTTCAATGAGCAGTTCTTC	CASSLTTSGSFNEQFF
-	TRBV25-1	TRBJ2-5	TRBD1	TGTGCCAGCAGGTCAGGGGGCTATGAGACCCAGTACTTC	CASRSGGYETQYF
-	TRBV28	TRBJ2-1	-	TGTGCCAGCAGTCTTACATACAATGAGCAGTTCTTC	CASSLTYNEQFF
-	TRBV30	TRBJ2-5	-	TGTGCCTGGAGTGTACTCGGAGAAAAAGAGACCCAGTACTTC	CAWSVLGEKETQYF
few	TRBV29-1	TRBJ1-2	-	TGCAGCGTATCTGGGTCCTATGGCTACACCTTC	CSVSGSYGYTF
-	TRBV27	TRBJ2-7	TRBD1	TGTGCCAGCAGTTTAGCGGACAGGGACCCCTACGAGCAGTACTTC	CASSLADRDPYEQYF
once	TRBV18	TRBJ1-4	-	TGTGCCAGCTCACCACCGAAGGACCCCGAGGAAAAACTGTTTTTT	CASSPPKDPEEKLFF
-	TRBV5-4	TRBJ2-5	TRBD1	TGTGCCAGCAGCTACCAAACAGGGGTCCAAGAGACCCAGTACTTC	CASSYQTGVQETQYF